This is a list of T cell receptor beta chains from one sample in a study of control samples from healthy donors and cancer patients. Measured with immunoSEQ multiplex PCR; TCRdb has only the in-frame clones, and not every one. The profile shows about 130,000 clones, about 90% of them singletons. Sequencing was performed on blood. The origin of the receptors is a young man in good health. The CDR3 runs from the conserved cysteine through the conserved F or W. Each record gives: V gene, J gene, CDR3 protein.

TRBV12-5	TRBJ1-2	CASGLVIMSGGLSGYTF
TRBV2	TRBJ1-2	CASSEHRDNYGYTF
TRBV5-1	TRBJ1-2	CASSLAEGQGNYGYTF
TRBV12-3/TRBV12-4	TRBJ2-1	CAGGSYNEQFF
TRBV6-5	TRBJ2-7	CASSYSMGQGYEQYF
TRBV7-9	TRBJ2-5	CASLGTTVQETQYF
TRBV30	TRBJ1-2	CAWSPVIGPNYGYTF
TRBV28	TRBJ2-5	CASSPLGQETQYF
TRBV11-2	TRBJ2-7	CASSRDRAYEQYF
TRBV2	TRBJ2-7	CASSGLAGGTSSYEQYF
TRBV11-2	TRBJ1-6	CASSLDWTGTNSPLHF
TRBV18	TRBJ1-4	CASSPTGQGNGLFF
TRBV9	TRBJ2-6	CASSAYSSSGANVLTF
TRBV19	TRBJ2-1	CASSIVLENEQFF
TRBV6-5	TRBJ1-1	CASSLQGFVAEAFF
TRBV3-1/TRBV3-2	TRBJ1-4	CASSQVVSRANEKLFF
TRBV7-9	TRBJ1-4	CTSSPAEKLFF
TRBV10-2	TRBJ1-4	CASSEQGGREKLFF
TRBV29-1	TRBJ2-7	CSVEGGGYEQYF
TRBV9	TRBJ2-7	CASSVGASGSRSYEQYF
TRBV28	TRBJ1-5	CASSLLAGDGQPQHF
TRBV5-4	TRBJ1-2	CASSLSRENYGYTF
TRBV10-1	TRBJ2-7	CASSTGNGYEQYF
TRBV24-1	TRBJ2-2	CATSERNPNTGELFF
TRBV11-2	TRBJ1-3	CASSPRDSSGNTIYF
TRBV5-1	TRBJ1-1	CASSFSWTGNTEAFF
TRBV5-1	TRBJ2-1	CASSLAGGNYNEQFF
TRBV25-1	TRBJ1-5	CASSQYSNQPQHF
TRBV12-3/TRBV12-4	TRBJ1-1	CASSPRDNTEAFF
TRBV7-9	TRBJ1-5	CASSPPLGPQHF
TRBV28	TRBJ1-1	CASSLPGTVNTEAFF
TRBV30	TRBJ1-6	CARRQGYNSPLHF
TRBV25-1	TRBJ1-1	CASGYRAAEAFF
TRBV18	TRBJ2-7	CASSPQKDRVIYEQYF
TRBV7-9	TRBJ2-7	CASSSTGTSGSTPYEQYF
TRBV6-1	TRBJ2-1	CASSEGGYYEQFF
TRBV6-5	TRBJ2-3	CASSYSWTDTQYF
TRBV10-3	TRBJ1-4	CAISTGTGGDEKLFF
TRBV25-1	TRBJ2-7	CASSNPSGTATPQYF
TRBV12-5	TRBJ1-2	CASGLVLQGNYGYTF
TRBV4-1	TRBJ2-7	CASSQRAGDPYEQYF
TRBV3-1/TRBV3-2	TRBJ1-1	CASSQELVGSAFF
TRBV7-9	TRBJ2-7	CASTSDTSYEQYF
TRBV7-9	TRBJ1-5	CASSPLGSNQPQHF
TRBV6-2/TRBV6-3	TRBJ2-7	CASSYSPYEQYF
TRBV30	TRBJ2-3	CALGGGADTQYF
TRBV3-1/TRBV3-2	TRBJ1-5	CASSLLVSGPQHF
TRBV7-9	TRBJ1-4	CASSPGLSRPNEKLFF
TRBV19	TRBJ2-5	CASSSRQGAGETQYF
TRBV6-1	TRBJ1-5	CASSGPLGNSNQPQHF
TRBV28	TRBJ2-5	CASSLRETQYF
TRBV6-5	TRBJ2-7	CASSYSVRGNYEQYF
TRBV7-3	TRBJ2-1	CASSLLTGDNEQFF
TRBV14	TRBJ2-3	CASSLASTSTDTQYF